The clone carrying this TCR beta chain was observed a few times. Mismatch with germline at one junction end may stem from a read error. This specimen belongs to a study of CD8 T cells in ankylosing spondylitis. This CDR3 is 12 amino acids long. From germline, CDR1 is MNHGY and CDR2 SVAAGI. One entry per CDR3 protein, called by TCRdb with MiXCR from the 5' RACE reads. The table shows 200,000 to 250,000 distinct CDR3 sequences, with under 8.5% occurring only once. The specimen sequenced was blood, either unsorted or a sorted T cell fraction (not recorded which). This sequence was found in a female donor with ankylosing spondylitis or in good health (not recorded which). The chain employs TRBV6-9 and TRBJ1-5; D gene uncertain. CDR3 DNA sequence: TGTGCCAGCAGTAATTCTAATCAGCCCCAGCATTTT. It yields the protein CASSNSNQPQHF.